Below are 16 T cell receptor beta chains sequenced from a single sample in a study of T cells after yellow fever vaccination. Via MiXCR, TCRdb re-called the 5' RACE reads, giving one row per CDR3 protein. The sample records tens of thousands of distinct CDR3 sequences, roughly 7.7% being singletons. The source material was CD8+ T cells sorted from PBMCs, sampled on the day of the yellow fever booster vaccination. These receptors were obtained from a man aged 30 to 45 who received the YFV17D yellow fever vaccine.

There are a few counts of this clonotype. The chain recombines TRBV29-1 with TRBJ2-7; no reliable D call. V was cut by 3 bases and J by 0 bases, with 6 bases left in between. From germline, CDR1 is SQVTM and CDR2 ANQGSEA. The CDR3 covers 12 residues. In DNA, the CDR3 is TGCAGCGTTGAGGCTGGCTCCTACGAGCAGTACTTC. Translated: CSVEAGSYEQYF.

The chain carries TRBV28 and TRBJ2-2; D is uncertain. Germline CDR1 and CDR2: MDHEN and SYDVKM. Between the trimmed V and J ends, which lost 5 bases and 7 bases, there was a span of 11 bases. The CDR3 extends over 13 amino acids. CDR3 nucleotides: TGTGCCAGCAGTATCCGACCGGGCGGGGAGCTGTTTTTT. Translating it yields CASSIRPGGELFF.

Only a few counts were recorded for this clonotype. The V call is TRBV20-1, the J call TRBJ2-1; 13 nucleotides align to TRBD2. There are 16 residues in the CDR3. Germline V gene lookup returns CDR1 DFQATT and CDR2 SNEGSKA (reference sequence). V lost 3 bases, J lost 3 bases, and 5 bases stayed unmatched. Here the CDR3 reads CSARGTSGMLYNEQFF. Written as DNA, the CDR3 is TGCAGTGCTAGGGGGACTAGCGGGATGCTCTACAATGAGCAGTTCTTC.

The rearrangement links TRBV28 to TRBJ2-7; 13 bases agree with TRBD2. The V gene's germline CDR1 is MDHEN and CDR2 SYDVKM. This CDR3 is 16 amino acids long. The junction had 7 bases not matched to a gene; V was cut back by 3 bases and J by 5 bases. CDR3 sequence reads: CASSFPRGLAGDEQYF. In DNA, the CDR3 is TGTGCCAGCAGTTTTCCCCGCGGACTAGCGGGAGACGAGCAGTACTTC. The whole variable domain, filled in from reference TRBV28 and TRBJ2-7, reads DVKVTQSSRYLVKRTGEKVFLECVQDMDHENMFWYRQDPGLGLRLIYFSYDVKMKEKGDIPEGYSVSREKKERFSLILESASTNQTSMYLCASSFPRGLAGDEQYFGPGTRLTVT.

The chain couples TRBV12-3 or TRBV12-4 to TRBJ2-3; 7 bases line up with TRBD2. The CDR3 has 16 residues. The V and J ends lost 3 bases and 1 base, in that order; junction bases with no gene match: 7. Here the CDR3 reads CASSLSGREGTDTQYF. The CDR3 nucleotides read TGTGCCAGCAGTTTGTCCGGACGGGAGGGCACAGATACGCAGTATTTT.

This sequence joins TRBV7-9 and TRBJ2-2; D unresolved. The length of the CDR3 is 16 residues. V gave up 0 bases and J gave up 3 bases, with 11 bases separating them. Germline V gene lookup returns CDR1 SEHNR and CDR2 FQNEAQ (reference sequence). The CDR3 DNA reads TGTGCCAGCAGCTTAGCCCCTGGGTCAGACACCGGGGAGCTGTTTTTT. Translation gives CASSLAPGSDTGELFF.

This clonotype showed up just a few times. The chain carries TRBV19 and TRBJ2-1, with D perhaps TRBD2 (5 bases). Trimming cost V 9 bases and J 6 bases, with 12 bases left between them. CDR1 is LNHDA and CDR2 is SQIVND in the germline V gene (reference sequence). This CDR3 is built from 12 residues. Written as DNA, the CDR3 is TGTGCCAGCATAGGGCTAGCCAATGAGCAGTTCTTC. Encoded protein: CASIGLANEQFF.

This clonotype has more than one count but fewer than ten. The chain links TRBV11-3 to TRBJ2-1; D is ambiguous. The germline V gene has CDR1 SGHNT and CDR2 YENEEA. This CDR3 is 11 amino acids long. Trimming pared 5 bases from V and 9 bases from J, leaving 8 bases between. The CDR3 loop reads CASSGNGEQFF. The CDR3 DNA follows: TGTGCCAGCAGCGGAAATGGTGAGCAGTTCTTC.

This sequence joins TRBV19 and TRBJ2-7; TRBD1 matches 8 bases. CDR3 length: 15 residues. Germline V gives CDR1 LNHDA, CDR2 SQIVND (reference sequence). V shed 6 bases, J shed 4 bases, and the junction held 11 bases outside the gene matches. This CDR3 reads CASRPIDRGDYEQYF. The CDR3 nucleotides are TGTGCCAGTAGACCTATCGACAGGGGCGATTACGAGCAGTACTTC.

By share, this clonotype counts as medium-sized. The chain couples TRBV5-5 to TRBJ2-1, with D unresolved. V gave up 2 bases and J gave up 6 bases, with 0 bases separating them. CDR3 length equals 10 residues. Germline CDR1 and CDR2: SGHKS and YYEKEE (reference sequence). CDR3 DNA: TGTGCCAGCAGCTTCAATGAGCAGTTCTTC. Protein product: CASSFNEQFF.

The rearrangement uses TRBV4-3 and TRBJ2-7; 12 bases are a match to TRBD2. The trim removed 0 bases at V and 6 bases at J, leaving 15 bases unmatched. The CDR3 spans 19 residues. The germline CDR1 and CDR2 sequences are LGHNA and YSLEER. The CDR3 DNA reads TGCGCCAGCAGCCAAGAAGTTGCCCTAGCGGGAGGGAATAAGGGCGAGCAGTACTTC. Residues: CASSQEVALAGGNKGEQYF.

This clonotype was counted between two and nine times. The chain is built from TRBV11-3 and TRBJ2-1; 12 positions agree with TRBD2. Per germline, CDR1 SGHNT and CDR2 YENEEA. V dropped 4 bases and J dropped 5; count of bases not matched to a gene: 9. The length of the CDR3 is 17 residues. The CDR3 loop reads CASSSSTSGSLDNEQFF. The DNA for the CDR3 is TGTGCCAGCAGCTCGTCGACTAGCGGGAGTTTGGACAATGAGCAGTTCTTC.

This clonotype appeared a few times. This rearrangement joins TRBV6-5 to TRBJ2-3; unclear D gene. Germline lookup yields CDR1 MNHEY and CDR2 SVGAGI. The CDR3 is made up of 15 amino acids. Between the trimmed V and J ends, which lost 0 bases and 0 bases, there was a span of 7 bases. In nucleotides, the CDR3 is TGTGCCAGCAGTTACTCTCCGGTTAGCACAGATACGCAGTATTTT. Its translation: CASSYSPVSTDTQYF.

This chain links TRBV7-3 with TRBJ2-5; 8 nucleotides line up with TRBD1. This CDR3 has 14 amino acids. Trimming at V came to 2 bases and at J to 4 bases, leaving 3 bases not matched to a gene. CDR1 is SGHTA, CDR2 FQGTGA, per germline. The CDR3 here is CASSLGGTGETQYF. The CDR3 nucleotides are TGTGCCAGCAGCTTAGGGGGGACAGGAGAGACCCAGTACTTC.

V gene TRBV5-6 combines with J gene TRBJ2-1, with a tentative D call TRBD2 (6 bases). Trimming stripped 5 bases from V and 12 bases from J, with 12 bases between. The CDR3 has 11 residues. Germline V gives CDR1 SGHDT, CDR2 YYEEEE. CDR3: CASSPGTGQFF. The CDR3 coding sequence is TGTGCCAGCAGTCCCGGGACTGGGCAGTTCTTC.

This clonotype was counted between two and nine times. The chain has TRBV25-1 and TRBJ2-7; D is possibly TRBD2 (6 bases). In germline, CDR1 is MGHDK, CDR2 SYGVNS. The V end was cut by 1 base, the J end by 0 bases, with 13 bases between. The length of the CDR3 is 16 residues. The CDR3 region has the DNA TGTGCCAGCAGTGAATCTACGGGACTGAGCTCCTACGAGCAGTACTTC. It translates to CASSESTGLSSYEQYF.